Listed here are 8 T cell receptor beta chains from one sample, sequenced in a study of CD8 T cells in ankylosing spondylitis. In TCRdb, the 5' RACE reads were re-called with MiXCR into one record per CDR3 protein. The sample has about 800,000 distinct CDR3 sequences; 12% are singletons. These TCRs are of unknown antigen specificity. Study results and limitations: A TCR beta motif of under ten highly homologous variants seemed to mark ankylosing spondylitis blood.

The sequenced sample was blood, either unsorted or a sorted T cell fraction (not recorded which). These receptors originate from a male donor with ankylosing spondylitis.

This clonotype was counted between two and nine times. The chain couples TRBV20-1 to TRBJ2-3, with a weak D call TRBD2 (8 bases). Germline assignment: CDR1 DFQATT and CDR2 SNEGSKA (reference sequence). Trimming removed 6 bases from V and 6 bases from J, with 19 bases in between. This CDR3 region has 14 residues. CDR3: CSAQRGPRGDTQYF. Here the CDR3 DNA reads TGCAGTGCACAGCGGGGGCCCAGGGGGGATACGCAGTATTTT.

This clonotype was observed a single time. The chain recombines TRBV6-1 with TRBJ2-3, with D maybe TRBD2 (6 bases). Deletions cut 10 bases from V and 1 base from J, with 18 bases between. Germline CDR1 and CDR2: MNHNS and SASEGT. CDR3 length: 15 residues. Here the CDR3 reads CANSLRDFRTDTQYF. The CDR3 DNA sequence: TGTGCCAACAGCCTCAGGGACTTCCGCACAGATACGCAGTATTTT.

The chain is built from TRBV4-1 and TRBJ2-1; TRBD2 matches 9 bases. The CDR3 runs to 15 residues. Germline V gives CDR1 MGHRA, CDR2 YSYEKL. Unmatched junction bases numbered 7, after V lost 0 bases and J lost 10 bases. The CDR3 region is CASSQDQIAGEEQFF. The DNA for the CDR3 is TGCGCCAGCAGCCAAGATCAGATAGCGGGAGAGGAGCAGTTCTTC.

This clonotype was observed a handful of times. The CDR3 DNA is TGTGCCAGCAGTTTAGGGGGCTTCCACACAGATACGCAGTATTTT. It specifies CASSLGGFHTDTQYF. The chain is built from TRBV27 and TRBJ2-3; TRBD1 is a possible D gene (6 bases). Germline V lookup: CDR1 MNHEY, CDR2 SMNVEV (reference sequence). The CDR3 consists of 15 residues. Trimming stripped 2 bases from V and 2 bases from J, with 11 bases between.

The rearrangement joins TRBV5-1 to TRBJ2-1, with 7 bases that match TRBD1. CDR3 length: 14 amino acids. The germline gives CDR1 SGHRS, CDR2 YFSETQ. After removal of 4 bases from V and 4 bases from J, the junction contained 5 bases not matched to a gene. The DNA for the CDR3 is TGCGCCAGCAGCAAGGACAGGTCTTACAATGAGCAGTTCTTC. Protein product: CASSKDRSYNEQFF. The full variable domain, rest sourced from reference TRBV5-1 and TRBJ2-1, is KAGVTQTPRYLIKTRGQQVTLSCSPISGHRSVSWYQQTPGQGLQFLFEYFSETQRNKGNFPGRFSGRQFSNSRSEMNVSTLELGDSALYLCASSKDRSYNEQFFGPGTRLTVL.

This clonotype was picked up many times. The CDR3 loop is CSARREDFYNEQFF. DNA of the CDR3: TGCAGTGCTAGACGCGAAGACTTCTACAATGAGCAGTTCTTC. This chain uses TRBV20-1 with TRBJ2-1; D ambiguous. Trimming stripped 2 bases from V and 3 bases from J, with 11 bases between. Germline V gives CDR1 DFQATT, CDR2 SNEGSKA (reference sequence). The CDR3 consists of 14 residues.

In this sample, this clonotype turned up a few times. The gene calls are TRBV6-1 and TRBJ2-6, with TRBD1 matching 7 bases. V dropped 8 bases and J dropped 3; count of bases not matched to a gene: 4. The CDR3 consists of 14 residues. The germline CDR1 and CDR2 sequences are MNHNS and SASEGT. This CDR3 is CASQTGDGANVLTF. The DNA for the CDR3 is TGTGCCAGCCAAACAGGGGATGGGGCCAACGTCCTGACTTTC.

This chain joins TRBV6-1 and TRBJ2-1, with D uncertain. This CDR3 has 18 amino acids. Germline V gene lookup returns CDR1 MNHNS and CDR2 SASEGT. V was pared by 7 bases and J by 0 bases, with 22 bases between. The CDR3: CASTGRSGTRLSYNEQFF. In DNA, the CDR3 is TGTGCCAGCACCGGAAGATCCGGCACCCGTCTCTCCTACAATGAGCAGTTCTTC.